This paragraph reports one T cell receptor beta chain. Since all of the isolated RNA was reverse transcribed, expressed TCRB transcripts were what got sequenced. For naive, central memory and regulatory T cell samples, reads averaged around 3.6 million. Sequencing was performed with immunoSEQ multiplex PCR; in TCRdb, only in-frame clones are kept and a portion is missing. This table has roughly 250,000 clones, around 65% appearing once. The data were obtained in a study of beta chain features in type 1 diabetes. Study details: Sorted cells examined across all samples numbered around 99,000,000.

Naive, central memory, regulatory and stem cell-like memory cells within the CD4+ compartment were sorted using CD45RO/CCR7/CD25/CD127/CD95/CD27. Without exception, sorted populations had purity beyond 95%. V dropped 1 base and J dropped 1 base, with 10 bases sitting between them. The CDR3 extends over 15 amino acids. Germline assignment: CDR1 SGHTA and CDR2 FQGNSA. The chain uses TRBV7-2 and TRBJ2-5; D is possibly TRBD1 (6 bases). This clonotype originated in a man aged 30 to 45 in good health. Sequenced sample: naive CD4+ T cells from blood. The CDR3 bases are TGTGCCAGCAGCTTAGGGCAGGGGCCCCAAGAGACCCAGTACTTC. Its translation is CASSLGQGPQETQYF.